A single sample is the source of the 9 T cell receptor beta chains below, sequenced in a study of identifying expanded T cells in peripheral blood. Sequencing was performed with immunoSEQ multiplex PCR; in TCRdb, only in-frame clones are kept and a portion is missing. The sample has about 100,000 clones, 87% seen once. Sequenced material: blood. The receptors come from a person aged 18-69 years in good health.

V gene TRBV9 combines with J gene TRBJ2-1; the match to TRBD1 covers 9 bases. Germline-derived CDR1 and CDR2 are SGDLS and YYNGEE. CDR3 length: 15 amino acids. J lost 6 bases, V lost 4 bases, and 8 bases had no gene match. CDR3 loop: CASSTPGQGPNEQFF. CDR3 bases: TGTGCCAGCAGCACTCCGGGACAGGGACCCAATGAGCAGTTCTTC.

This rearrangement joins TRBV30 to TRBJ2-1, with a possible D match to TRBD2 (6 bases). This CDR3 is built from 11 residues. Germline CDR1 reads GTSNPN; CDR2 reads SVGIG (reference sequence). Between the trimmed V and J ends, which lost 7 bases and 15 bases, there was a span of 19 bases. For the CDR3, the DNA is TGTGCCTTGGGACTGTATTCTTTTCTGTTCTTC. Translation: CALGLYSFLFF.

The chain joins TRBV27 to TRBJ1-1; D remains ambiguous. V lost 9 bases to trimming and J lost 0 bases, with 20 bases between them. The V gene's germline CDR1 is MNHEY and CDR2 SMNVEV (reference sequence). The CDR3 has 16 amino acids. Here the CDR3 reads CARRSGGNSMNTEAFF. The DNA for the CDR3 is TGTGCCAGGAGGTCGGGAGGGAATTCCATGAACACTGAAGCTTTCTTT.

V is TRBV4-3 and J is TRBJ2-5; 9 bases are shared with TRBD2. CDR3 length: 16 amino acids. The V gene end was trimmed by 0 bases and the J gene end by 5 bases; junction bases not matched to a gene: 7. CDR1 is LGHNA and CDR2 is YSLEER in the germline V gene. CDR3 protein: CASSQDVAGGRETQYF. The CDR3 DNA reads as TGCGCCAGCAGCCAAGATGTCGCGGGGGGGCGGGAGACCCAGTACTTC.

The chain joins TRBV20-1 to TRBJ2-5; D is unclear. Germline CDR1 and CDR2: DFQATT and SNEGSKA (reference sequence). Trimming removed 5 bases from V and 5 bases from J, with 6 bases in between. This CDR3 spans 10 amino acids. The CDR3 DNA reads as TGCAGTGCTTCCTCGGAGACCCAGTACTTC. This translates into CSASSETQYF.

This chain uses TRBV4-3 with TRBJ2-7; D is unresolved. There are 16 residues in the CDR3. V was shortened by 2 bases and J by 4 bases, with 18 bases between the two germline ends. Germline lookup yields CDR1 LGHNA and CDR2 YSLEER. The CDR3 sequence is CASSQSYGLLEYEQYF. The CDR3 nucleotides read TGCGCCAGCAGCCAATCATACGGTCTCCTAGAGTACGAGCAGTACTTC.

The DNA for the CDR3 is TGTGCCAGCAGCTTACAGGGAGGCCTCGAGCAGTACTTC. As protein: CASSLQGGLEQYF. The J gene is TRBJ2-7, the V gene TRBV13; D may be TRBD2 (6 bases). The CDR3 has 13 amino acids. Germline values: CDR1 PRHDT, CDR2 FYEKMQ (reference sequence). V was shortened by 2 bases and J by 6 bases, with 11 bases between the two germline ends. Looking up the rest from reference TRBV13 and TRBJ2-7 gives the full variable domain: AAGVIQSPRHLIKEKRETATLKCYPIPRHDTVYWYQQGPGQDPQFLISFYEKMQSDKGSIPDRFSAQQFSDYHSELNMSSLELGDSALYFCASSLQGGLEQYFGPGTRLTVT.

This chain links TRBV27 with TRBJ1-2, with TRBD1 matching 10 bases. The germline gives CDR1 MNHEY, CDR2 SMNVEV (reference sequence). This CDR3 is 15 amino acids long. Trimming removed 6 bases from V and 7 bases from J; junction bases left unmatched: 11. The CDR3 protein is CASSVTGGVDLGYTF. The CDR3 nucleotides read TGTGCCAGCAGCGTGACAGGGGGCGTTGACCTTGGCTACACCTTC.

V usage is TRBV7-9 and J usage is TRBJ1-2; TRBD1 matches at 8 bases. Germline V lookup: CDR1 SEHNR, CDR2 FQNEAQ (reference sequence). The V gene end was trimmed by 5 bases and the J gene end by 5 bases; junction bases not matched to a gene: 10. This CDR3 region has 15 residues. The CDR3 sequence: CASSPRAGGGYGYTF. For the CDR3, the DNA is TGTGCCAGCAGCCCAAGGGCAGGGGGCGGTTATGGCTACACCTTC.